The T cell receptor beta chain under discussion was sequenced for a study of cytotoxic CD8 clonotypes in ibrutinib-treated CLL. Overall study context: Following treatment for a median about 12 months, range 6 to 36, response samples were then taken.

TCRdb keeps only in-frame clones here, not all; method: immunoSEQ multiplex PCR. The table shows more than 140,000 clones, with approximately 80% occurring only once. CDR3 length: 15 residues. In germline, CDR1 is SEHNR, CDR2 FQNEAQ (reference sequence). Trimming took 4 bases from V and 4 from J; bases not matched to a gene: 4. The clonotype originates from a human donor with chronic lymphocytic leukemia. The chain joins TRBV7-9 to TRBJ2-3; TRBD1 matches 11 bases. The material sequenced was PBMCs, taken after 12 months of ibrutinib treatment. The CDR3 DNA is TGTGCCAGCAGCTACGGGACAGGGGGTTCAGATACGCAGTATTTT. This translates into CASSYGTGGSDTQYF.